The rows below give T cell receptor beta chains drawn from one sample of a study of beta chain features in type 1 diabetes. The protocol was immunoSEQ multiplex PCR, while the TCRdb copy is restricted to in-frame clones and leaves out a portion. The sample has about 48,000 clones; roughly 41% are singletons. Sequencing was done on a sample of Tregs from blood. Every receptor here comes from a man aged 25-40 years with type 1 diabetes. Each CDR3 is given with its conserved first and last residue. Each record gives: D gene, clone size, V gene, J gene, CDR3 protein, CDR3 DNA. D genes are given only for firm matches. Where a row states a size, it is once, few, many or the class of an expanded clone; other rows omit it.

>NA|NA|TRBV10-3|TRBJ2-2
CAIRADSGFTGELFF
TGTGCCATCAGGGCGGACAGTGGGTTTACCGGGGAGCTGTTTTTT
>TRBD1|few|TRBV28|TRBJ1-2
CASTRTGVIGYTF
TGTGCCAGCACCCGAACAGGGGTGATAGGCTACACCTTC
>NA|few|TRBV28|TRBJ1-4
CASSLLGRTNEKLFF
TGTGCCAGCAGTTTATTAGGGAGGACTAATGAAAAACTGTTTTTT
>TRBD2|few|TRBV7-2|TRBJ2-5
CASSLAGREGLIPGTQYF
TGTGCCAGCAGCTTAGCGGGTCGGGAGGGCCTAATTCCGGGGACCCAGTACTTC
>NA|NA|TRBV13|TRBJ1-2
CASMIRGIGYGYTF
TGTGCCAGCATGATAAGGGGAATTGGATATGGCTACACCTTC
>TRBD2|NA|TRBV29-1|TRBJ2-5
CSVDGTSGQETQYF
TGCAGCGTTGACGGGACTAGCGGCCAAGAGACCCAGTACTTC
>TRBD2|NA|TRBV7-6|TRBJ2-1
CASSKQSPLRLAAYNEQFF
TGTGCCAGCAGCAAGCAAAGCCCCTTAAGACTAGCGGCCTACAATGAGCAGTTCTTC
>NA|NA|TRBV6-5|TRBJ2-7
CASSGGTAFAYEQYF
TGTGCCAGCAGTGGGGGGACGGCGTTTGCCTACGAGCAGTACTTC
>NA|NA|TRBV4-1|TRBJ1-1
CASSQGRGDTEAFF
TGCGCCAGCAGCCAAGGGCGGGGGGACACTGAAGCTTTCTTT
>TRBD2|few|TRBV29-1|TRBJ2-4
CSVLKREGAFQYF
TGCAGCGTTCTCAAGCGGGAGGGCGCGTTTCAGTACTTC
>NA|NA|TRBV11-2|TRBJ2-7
CASSQGGDRYF
TGTGCCAGCAGCCAGGGGGGCGATCGGTACTTC
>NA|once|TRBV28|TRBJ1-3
CASRAGGGGRSSGNTIYF
TGTGCCAGCAGGGCCGGTGGGGGAGGGAGAAGCTCTGGAAACACCATATATTTT
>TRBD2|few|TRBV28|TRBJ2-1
CASSLGGSLNEQFF
TGTGCCAGCAGTTTGGGCGGGAGTTTGAATGAGCAGTTCTTC
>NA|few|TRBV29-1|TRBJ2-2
CSVDTNTGELFF
TGCAGCGTAGACACGAACACCGGGGAGCTGTTTTTT
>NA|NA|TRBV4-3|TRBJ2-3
CASSQEALGGADTQYF
TGCGCCAGCAGCCAAGAAGCACTTGGAGGTGCAGATACGCAGTATTTT
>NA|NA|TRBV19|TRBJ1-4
CASSRVNEKLFF
TGTGCCAGTAGTCGGGTAAATGAAAAACTGTTTTTT
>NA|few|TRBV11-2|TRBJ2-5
CASSLEVRSETQYF
TGTGCCAGCAGCTTGGAGGTTCGGTCAGAGACCCAGTACTTC
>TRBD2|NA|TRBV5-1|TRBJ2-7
CASSWGLAAYYEQYF
TGCGCCAGCAGCTGGGGACTAGCGGCCTACTACGAGCAGTACTTC
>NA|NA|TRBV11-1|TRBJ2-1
CASSLTLAESRAGEQFF
TGTGCCAGCAGCCTGACCTTAGCTGAGTCGAGGGCCGGTGAGCAGTTCTTC
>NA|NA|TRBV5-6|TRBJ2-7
CASSLQRSYEQYF
TGTGCCAGCAGTCTGCAGCGTAGCTACGAGCAGTACTTC
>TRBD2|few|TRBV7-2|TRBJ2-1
CASSFQAGGNNEQFF
TGTGCCAGCAGCTTCCAAGCGGGAGGAAACAATGAGCAGTTCTTC
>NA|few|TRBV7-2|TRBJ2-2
CASSFLNTGELFF
TGTGCCAGCAGCTTCTTGAACACCGGGGAGCTGTTTTTT